The 11 T cell receptor beta chains below all came from one sample that was sequenced in a study of blood T cell repertoires in COVID-19. Method: immunoSEQ multiplex PCR; TCRdb's copy keeps in-frame clones and lacks some. This table holds over 200,000 clones, around nine tenths found once. The sequencing input was peripheral blood. The receptors shown here come from a man in his fifties or sixties who had recovered from COVID-19.

This sequence joins TRBV18 and TRBJ2-3; unclear D gene. Germline CDR1 reads KGHSH; CDR2 reads LQKENI. This CDR3 has 16 residues. Trimming left V 4 bases short and J 5 bases short, with 19 bases between. The CDR3: CASSLTRQYEKDTQYF. CDR3 coding DNA: TGTGCCAGCTCACTTACGAGGCAGTACGAAAAAGATACGCAGTATTTT.

The DNA for the CDR3 is TGTGCCAGCAGCTTAGCGACAGGGGTAGATACGCAGTATTTT. This sequence encodes CASSLATGVDTQYF. This sequence joins TRBV7-6 and TRBJ2-3; TRBD1 aligns across 8 bases. Germline V CDR1 and CDR2: SGHVS, FNYEAQ. This CDR3 region has 14 residues. V was pared by 0 bases and J by 5 bases, with 1 base of the junction left unmatched.

This chain links TRBV6-2 or TRBV6-3 with TRBJ1-3, with 8 bases that match TRBD1. The CDR3 contains 16 residues. V lost 6 bases and J lost 2; bases outside the gene matches: 9. From germline, CDR1 is MNHEY and CDR2 SVGEGT. CDR3 sequence reads: CASSRLRTGPGNTIYF. CDR3 nucleotides: TGTGCCAGCAGCAGATTGAGGACAGGGCCTGGAAACACCATATATTTT.

This chain links TRBV9 with TRBJ1-1; no clear D gene. The CDR3 totals 15 residues. Germline V gene lookup returns CDR1 SGDLS and CDR2 YYNGEE. Between the trimmed V and J ends, which lost 0 bases and 1 base, there was a span of 10 bases. The CDR3 here is CASSVGGTTNTEAFF. As DNA, the CDR3 is TGTGCCAGCAGCGTAGGCGGCACTACGAACACTGAAGCTTTCTTT.

This chain links TRBV11-1 with TRBJ2-3; 8 bases are a match to TRBD1. The CDR3 has 16 residues. V lost 5 bases to trimming and J lost 6 bases; unmatched junction nucleotides: 13. The V gene's germline CDR1 is SGHAT and CDR2 FQDESV (reference sequence). CDR3 in amino acids: CASSVRDRSFVDTQYF. CDR3 bases: TGTGCCAGCAGCGTCCGGGACAGGAGCTTCGTGGATACGCAGTATTTT.

The V gene is TRBV7-4, the J gene TRBJ1-5; 7 bases agree with TRBD1. V was clipped by 5 bases and J by 0 bases; unmatched bases: 13. Germline CDR1 is SGHVT and CDR2 is SQSDAQ. There are 18 residues in the CDR3. DNA of the CDR3: TGTGCCAGCAGCCGCGACAGGGAACCCTTAAATAGCAATCAGCCCCAGCATTTT. This encodes CASSRDREPLNSNQPQHF.

The chain combines TRBV6-5 with TRBJ1-1, with a tentative D call TRBD1 (6 bases). CDR3 length: 14 amino acids. V lost 6 bases and J lost 6, with 17 bases in between. The germline gives CDR1 MNHEY, CDR2 SVGAGI. The CDR3 coding sequence is TGTGCCAGCAGACGTTGGGACATCTGGGCTGAAGCTTTCTTT. Its translation is CASRRWDIWAEAFF.

This clone was seen a few times. This rearrangement joins TRBV7-3 to TRBJ1-1; TRBD1 aligns across 8 bases. This CDR3 has 13 residues. The germline gives CDR1 SGHTA, CDR2 FQGTGA. Trimming cost V 4 bases and J 3 bases; bases outside gene matches: 1. CDR3 protein: CASSSDRDTEAFF. DNA of the CDR3: TGTGCCAGCAGCTCGGACAGGGACACTGAAGCTTTCTTT.

The chain couples TRBV27 to TRBJ2-7, with D possibly being TRBD1 (5 bases). Deletions cut 1 base from V and 1 base from J, with 8 bases between. Germline V gives CDR1 MNHEY, CDR2 SMNVEV (reference sequence). The CDR3 sequence is 14 residues long. The CDR3 sequence is CASSLFGASYEQYF. The CDR3 DNA is TGTGCCAGCAGTTTATTTGGGGCTTCCTACGAGCAGTACTTC.

V gene TRBV2 combines with J gene TRBJ2-2, with D possibly TRBD2 on 5 matching bases. The V gene's germline CDR1 is SNHLY and CDR2 FYNNEI. This CDR3 region has 12 residues. V dropped 8 bases and J dropped 3 bases, with 7 bases sitting between them. CDR3 loop: CASERDTGELFF. Written as DNA, the CDR3 is TGTGCCAGCGAGAGGGACACCGGGGAGCTGTTTTTT.

This clone was seen just once. The chain couples TRBV28 to TRBJ2-1; 12 bases align to TRBD2. J gave up 4 bases and V 5 bases, and 3 bases lay outside the gene matches. CDR1 is MDHEN, CDR2 SYDVKM, per germline. This CDR3 has 15 residues. The chain's CDR3 is CASSPGLAGYNEQFF. As DNA, the CDR3 is TGTGCCAGCAGTCCTGGACTAGCGGGATACAATGAGCAGTTCTTC.